This entry lists 20 T cell receptor beta chains sequenced from one sample in a study of shared clonotypes between healthy human individuals. Repertoires were generated with immunoSEQ multiplex PCR, while TCRdb's copy carries only in-frame clones and drops some. Among 560,000 or so clones listed, approximately 96% were seen once. CD45RO-negative, CCR7-positively selected cells formed the naive CD8 fraction, excluding terminally differentiated effector memory CD45RA+ cells. The sample taken for sequencing was naive CD8+ T cells sorted from blood. The receptors stem from a young woman in good health.

V gene TRBV15 combines with J gene TRBJ2-7, with 8 bases that match TRBD1. The CDR3 consists of 16 residues. From germline, CDR1 is LNHNV and CDR2 YYDKDF (reference sequence). With 0 bases clipped from V and 6 bases from J, the junction kept 10 bases outside the gene matches. The CDR3 sequence: CATSRDQGTGLSEQYF. The CDR3 DNA sequence: TGTGCCACCAGCAGAGATCAGGGGACAGGCCTGAGCGAGCAGTACTTC.

This chain uses TRBV6-6 with TRBJ1-5; 8 nucleotides line up with TRBD1. Germline lookup yields CDR1 MNHNY and CDR2 SVGAGI (reference sequence). The V segment lost 2 bases and the J segment 5 bases; nucleotides outside the gene matches: 2. This CDR3 spans 14 amino acids. The CDR3 is CASSYGTGYQPQHF. CDR3 coding DNA: TGTGCCAGCAGTTACGGGACAGGATATCAGCCCCAGCATTTT.

A single count supports this clone. The sample carries other DNA sequences with the same CDR3. This sequence joins TRBV30 and TRBJ1-1, with D unclear. Trimming pared 0 bases from V and 4 bases from J, leaving 3 bases between. Germline CDR1 and CDR2: GTSNPN and SVGIG (reference sequence). CDR3 length: 11 amino acids. The CDR3 region is CAWSVGTEAFF. The CDR3 DNA reads as TGTGCCTGGAGTGTAGGCACTGAAGCTTTCTTT.

The chain combines TRBV30 with TRBJ2-3; D gene ambiguous. V was shortened by 3 bases and J by 0 bases, with 7 bases between the two germline ends. Germline CDR1 reads GTSNPN; CDR2 reads SVGIG (reference sequence). The CDR3 covers 13 residues. CDR3 sequence reads: CAWRADSTDTQYF. The CDR3 bases are TGTGCCTGGAGAGCAGACAGCACAGATACGCAGTATTTT. Using reference TRBV30 and TRBJ2-3 for the parts outside the CDR3, the full variable domain is SQTIHQWPATLVQPVGSPLSLECTVEGTSNPNLYWYRQAAGRGLQLLFYSVGIGQISSEVPQNLSASRPQDRQFILSSKKLLLSDSGFYLCAWRADSTDTQYFGPGTRLTVL.

The CDR3 here is CASSFWLAGREQFF. The CDR3 DNA follows: TGTGCCAGCAGTTTTTGGCTAGCGGGACGCGAGCAGTTCTTC. The V call is TRBV28, the J call TRBJ2-1, with 9 bases identical to TRBD2. J gave up 10 bases and V 3 bases, and 7 bases lay outside the gene matches. Germline-derived CDR1 and CDR2 are MDHEN and SYDVKM. This CDR3 contains 14 residues.

The rearrangement uses TRBV29-1 and TRBJ1-2; D remains ambiguous. Trimming took 7 bases from V and 8 from J, leaving 14 bases between them. Germline CDR1 and CDR2: SQVTM and ANQGSEA. The CDR3 extends over 11 amino acids. The CDR3, as DNA: TGCAGCGCCCCCCTCGGTGGCGGCTACACCTTC. This translates into CSAPLGGGYTF. The whole variable domain, remainder taken from reference TRBV29-1 and TRBJ1-2, is SAVISQKPSRDICQRGTSLTIQCQVDSQVTMMFWYRQQPGQSLTLIATANQGSEATYESGFVIDKFPISRPNLTFSTLTVSNMSPEDSSIYLCSAPLGGGYTFGSGTRLTVV.

V usage is TRBV5-6 and J usage is TRBJ1-5; perhaps TRBD1 as D (6 bases). V was shortened by 3 bases and J by 6 bases, with 13 bases between the two germline ends. The CDR3 extends over 14 amino acids. Germline V gene data show CDR1 as SGHDT and CDR2 as YYEEEE. The CDR3 spells CASSSWGAGQPQHF. CDR3 sequence (DNA): TGTGCCAGCAGCTCGTGGGGGGCGGGTCAGCCCCAGCATTTT.

The rearrangement uses TRBV27 and TRBJ1-6, with a possible D match to TRBD1 (6 bases). There are 14 residues in the CDR3. Per germline, CDR1 MNHEY and CDR2 SMNVEV (reference sequence). Trimming removed 3 bases at V and 10 bases at J, with 13 bases between. The CDR3: CASSFGGARSPLHF. The CDR3, as DNA: TGTGCCAGCAGTTTTGGGGGGGCACGGTCACCCCTCCACTTT.

CDR3 in amino acids: CASSQDSRVGEQYF. CDR3 coding DNA: TGTGCCAGCAGCCAAGATTCAAGGGTGGGCGAGCAGTACTTC. V and J are TRBV14 and TRBJ2-7; D gene unclear. Germline assignment: CDR1 SGHDN and CDR2 FVKESK. The ends were cut back, 0 bases at V and 6 bases at J, with 12 bases in the middle. There are 14 residues in the CDR3.

This chain connects TRBV25-1 to TRBJ2-5, with a weak D call TRBD1 (5 bases). TRBJ2-7 explains the end of the DNA better; the J call may be wrong. The CDR3 has 14 amino acids. CDR1 and CDR2 from the germline V gene are MGHDK and SYGVNS. CDR3 loop: CASSASRQYHEQYF. CDR3 DNA sequence: TGTGCCAGCAGTGCCTCTAGACAGTACCACGAGCAGTACTTC.

V gene TRBV7-2 combines with J gene TRBJ2-6, with D tentatively TRBD2 (5 bases). CDR3 length equals 19 residues. V was shortened by 5 bases and J by 4 bases, with 24 bases between the two germline ends. The germline V gene has CDR1 SGHTA and CDR2 FQGNSA. The CDR3 sequence is CASSPDPLPRLSGANVLTF. CDR3 DNA sequence: TGTGCCAGCAGCCCGGACCCTCTTCCGCGACTATCCGGGGCCAACGTCCTGACTTTC.

This clone was detected only a few times. The rearrangement joins TRBV27 to TRBJ2-5; 9 bases match TRBD1. V shed 3 bases and J 0 bases; nucleotides not matched to a gene: 2. This CDR3 has 15 amino acids. Germline CDR1 is MNHEY and CDR2 is SMNVEV (reference sequence). In nucleotides, the CDR3 is TGTGCCAGCAGTTTCGGGACAGGGTACCAAGAGACCCAGTACTTC. Encoded protein: CASSFGTGYQETQYF.

The J gene is TRBJ2-3, the V gene TRBV20-1; no reliable D call. CDR1 DFQATT and CDR2 SNEGSKA come from the germline V gene (reference sequence). Trimming stripped 5 bases from V and 6 bases from J, with 6 bases between. The CDR3 runs 10 residues. CDR3 DNA sequence: TGCAGTGCTTCGGAGGATACGCAGTATTTT. This gives the protein CSASEDTQYF.

With regard to this clone: Within the sample, other DNA sequences also encode this same CDR3. The CDR3 loop reads CASSGTGELFF. DNA for the CDR3: TGTGCCAGCTCAGGGACCGGGGAGCTGTTTTTT. This sequence joins TRBV6-1 and TRBJ2-2; D might be TRBD1 (5 bases). The CDR3 covers 11 residues. Germline V lookup: CDR1 MNHNS, CDR2 SASEGT. The V gene lost 8 bases and the J gene lost 5 bases, with 6 bases spanning the gap.

This clone occurred a few times. This sample also contains other DNA sequences that code for the same CDR3. V and J are TRBV5-1 and TRBJ2-7; no definite D call. Deletions cut 0 bases from V and 0 bases from J, with 4 bases between. Germline V gene data show CDR1 as SGHRS and CDR2 as YFSETQ. The CDR3 runs to 13 residues. CDR3 sequence (DNA): TGCGCCAGCAGCTTGGAATCCTCCTACGAGCAGTACTTC. It codes for CASSLESSYEQYF.

This clone was recorded once. The chain has TRBV7-9 and TRBJ2-3; D is possibly TRBD2 (5 bases). V was trimmed by 1 base and J by 0 bases, leaving 8 bases between them. The germline CDR1 and CDR2 sequences are SEHNR and FQNEAQ (reference sequence). The CDR3 sequence is 15 residues long. The CDR3 DNA sequence: TGTGCCAGCAGCTTAGTCAAGCGGAGCACAGATACGCAGTATTTT. Translated, it gives CASSLVKRSTDTQYF.

The V gene is TRBV13, the J gene TRBJ2-6, with 12 nucleotides matching TRBD1. The CDR3 length is 18 residues. Germline CDR1 PRHDT, CDR2 FYEKMQ (reference sequence). Trimming took 1 base from V and 2 from J; bases not matched to a gene: 3. CDR3 nucleotides: TGTGCCAGCAGCTTAGTTGGGACAGGGGGCGCTGGGGCCAACGTCCTGACTTTC. Protein product: CASSLVGTGGAGANVLTF.

This chain links TRBV15 with TRBJ1-5; D is ambiguous. The CDR3 covers 13 residues. V lost 0 bases and J 4 bases, leaving 4 bases between the germline ends. The germline V gene encodes CDR1 LNHNV and CDR2 YYDKDF (reference sequence). CDR3 nucleotide sequence: TGTGCCACCAGCAGAGATAGAAATCAGCCCCAGCATTTT. Protein: CATSRDRNQPQHF.

This chain joins TRBV7-9 and TRBJ2-1; TRBD2 aligns across 11 bases. CDR3 size: 19 residues. J lost 8 bases, V lost 5 bases, and 20 bases had no gene match. Germline values: CDR1 SEHNR, CDR2 FQNEAQ (reference sequence). Written as DNA, the CDR3 is TGTGCCAGCAGCCACTTGGGACTAGCGGAAACCCGAGGGGTCGATGAGCAGTTCTTC. Its protein product is CASSHLGLAETRGVDEQFF.

The chain uses TRBV20-1 and TRBJ2-7; D is unresolved. The CDR3 runs 9 residues. Germline V lookup: CDR1 DFQATT, CDR2 SNEGSKA (reference sequence). Trimming pared 7 bases from V and 7 bases from J, leaving 8 bases between. The CDR3 DNA follows: TGCAGTGTACGGCATGAGCAGTACTTC. This translates into CSVRHEQYF.